What follows is one T cell receptor (beta chain) and its context. Which antigen it targets is not known. One base away there is no much larger clone; base qualities are not given. According to the study, the label for this sample's time point signals: human tissue collected at research (rapid) autopsy. Over a roughly three-year period, a research-autopsy study prospectively enrolled six or seven adult allo-HCT recipients who had steroid-refractory GVHD. Gastrointestinal GVHD was present in all GVHD patients, several lines of GVHD-directed therapy were administered to all GVHD patients, and skin involvement was additionally present in five GVHD patients. Autopsy tissues included GI sites from esophagus to rectum, liver, skin and lymphoid organs including spleen, after a median post-mortem interval of approximately 10 hours. Autopsy specimens were bisected, with one portion flash-frozen in liquid nitrogen and the remainder formalin-fixed, and GI outer muscle layers were removed. Genomic DNA was extracted from frozen tissues using the Mag-Bind Blood & Tissue DNA HDQ 96 Kit on a Chemagic 360 or the DNeasy Blood & Tissue Kit. Because of concern about red blood cell contamination, extracted DNA underwent additional purification with the Genomic DNA Clean & Concentrator-25 kit.

The protocol used for the library was the immunoSEQ multiplex PCR assay. Adaptive Biotechnologies performed TCRbeta CDR3 sequencing at survey depth and reported CDR3 sequences, V/J genes, productive frequency, and template counts. TCR beta CDR3 regions were amplified from genomic DNA rather than RNA. The study's processing was this. Jensen-Shannon divergence was used to quantify pairwise repertoire overlap between tissues, with a value of 1 indicating complete divergence and a value of 0 indicating identical repertoires. Tissues were grouped by single-linkage agglomerative hierarchical clustering of pairwise JSD values, and the clustering results were shown as dendrograms. GLIPH2 was run on all patient samples with simulation_depth 1000, kmer_min_depth 3, cdr3_length_cutoff 8, keeping groups with more than two unique CDR3s. A standardized tissue-overlap score extrapolated Jaccard GLIPH-group overlap across patients to a standard repertoire size of 1000 clones. To look at how diversity was associated with clinical or experimental variables, linear mixed-effect models were used, with tissue treated as a fixed effect and individual treated as a random effect. As stored in TCRdb, this immuneACCESS dataset retains in-frame rearrangements with V and J assigned. A fraction of the clones does not appear; measured against another copy, unresolved V genes explain less than half of the discrepancy, and the remainder lacks a known reason. V, J and clone size were drawn from that table, and D and trimming were deduced from the DNA. The sample profile shows 2,500 to 3,000 clones; less than 80% of them were found once. About 15% of the sample comes from the top ten.

These data originate in a study of tissue T cells after allogeneic stem cell transplantation (dated by TCRdb to between 2021 and 2024). About the investigation overall: Grafts from donors were received by all GVHD patients, with a handful of grafts being unmodified and three being CD34-selected to deplete T cells. When multiple samples of a tissue existed, pathologist review of H&E sections prioritized samples with histologically apparent lymphocytes for sequencing. The human part of the study was a prospective observational study with no blinding and no randomization. Using research autopsies of patients with and without GVHD, plus mouse models of GVHD, the study profiled TCR beta repertoires across many tissues. The study at large found these results: In both patients and mice, T cells from blood and spleen covered only a limited part of the TCR repertoire found in tissues. The patient cohort was small and varied clinically, and sampling depth was recognized as a limitation. Within patients, how anatomically similar tissues were was a major factor shaping TCR repertoire composition, regardless of disease or transplant status. Not many T cell clones showed up in more than one patient, yet clustering based on motifs uncovered repertoire signatures that were shared across patients in a tissue-specific way. The study did not establish which tissue TCRs were alloreactive or antigen-specific, and some clones may have been host cells that persisted.

Taken from the germline V gene (reference sequence), the CDR1 and CDR2 loops are LGHDT and YNNKEL. The CDR3 runs 12 residues from the cysteine to the phenylalanine. Of the read, only the CDR3 DNA is kept; its 36 bases are in frame from base 1. V drops 0 bases and J drops 15 bases, leaving 9 bases in between. The rearrangement joined TRBV3-1 (or the pseudogene TRBV3-2) to TRBJ1-6; TRBD1 is possibly the D segment (6 matching bases). The origin of this receptor is a male patient aged 60 or older with steroid-refractory graft-versus-host disease after an allogeneic stem cell transplant. After a transplant, some T cells may be of graft donor origin. Sequencing was performed on ascending colon tissue, taken at autopsy. For the CDR3, the sequence is CASSQDGGLLHF. The bases are TGTGCCAGCAGCCAAGATGGGGGGCTCCTCCACTTT.